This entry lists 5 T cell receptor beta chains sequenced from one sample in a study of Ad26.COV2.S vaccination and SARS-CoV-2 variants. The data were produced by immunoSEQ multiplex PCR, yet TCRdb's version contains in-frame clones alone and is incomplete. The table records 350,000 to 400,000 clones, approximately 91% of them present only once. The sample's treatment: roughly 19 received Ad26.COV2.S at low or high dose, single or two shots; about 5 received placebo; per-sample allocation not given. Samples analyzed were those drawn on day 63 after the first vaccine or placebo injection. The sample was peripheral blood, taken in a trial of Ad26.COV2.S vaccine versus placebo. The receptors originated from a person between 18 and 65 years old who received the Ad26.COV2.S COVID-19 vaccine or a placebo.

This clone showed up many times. As DNA, the CDR3 is TGTGCCAGCAGTGAAAAGGAGGACGAGCAGTACTTC. Translating it yields CASSEKEDEQYF. The rearrangement links TRBV25-1 to TRBJ2-7; TRBD2 is a possible D gene (5 bases). Deletions cut 2 bases from V and 5 bases from J, with 7 bases between. CDR3 size: 12 residues. CDR1 MGHDK and CDR2 SYGVNS come from the germline V gene.

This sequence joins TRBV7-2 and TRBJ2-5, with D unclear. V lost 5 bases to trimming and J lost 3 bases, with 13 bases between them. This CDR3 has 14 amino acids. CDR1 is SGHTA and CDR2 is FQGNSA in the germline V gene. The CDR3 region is CASSPQTAKETQYF. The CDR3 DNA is TGTGCCAGCAGCCCCCAGACTGCAAAAGAGACCCAGTACTTC.

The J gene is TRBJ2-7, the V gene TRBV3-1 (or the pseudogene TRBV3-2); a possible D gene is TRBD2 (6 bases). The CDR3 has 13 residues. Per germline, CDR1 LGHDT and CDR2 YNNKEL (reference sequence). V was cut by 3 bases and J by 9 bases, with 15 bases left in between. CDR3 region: CASSHPGGNWQYF. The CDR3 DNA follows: TGTGCCAGCAGCCACCCAGGAGGGAATTGGCAGTACTTC.

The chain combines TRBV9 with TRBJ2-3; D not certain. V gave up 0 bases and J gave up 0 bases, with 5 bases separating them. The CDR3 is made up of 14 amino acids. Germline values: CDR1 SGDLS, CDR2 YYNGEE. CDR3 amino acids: CASSVGPSTDTQYF. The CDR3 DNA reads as TGTGCCAGCAGCGTAGGACCGAGCACAGATACGCAGTATTTT. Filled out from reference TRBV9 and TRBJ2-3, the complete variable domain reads DSGVTQTPKHLITATGQRVTLRCSPRSGDLSVYWYQQSLDQGLQFLIQYYNGEERAKGNILERFSAQQFPDLHSELNLSSLELGDSALYFCASSVGPSTDTQYFGPGTRLTVL.

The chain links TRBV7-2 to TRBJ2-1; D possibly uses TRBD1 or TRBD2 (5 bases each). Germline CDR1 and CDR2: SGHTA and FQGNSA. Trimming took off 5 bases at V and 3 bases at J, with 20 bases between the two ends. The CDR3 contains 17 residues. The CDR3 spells CASSAGVRQGYYNEQFF. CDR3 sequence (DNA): TGTGCCAGCAGCGCCGGGGTAAGGCAGGGATACTACAATGAGCAGTTCTTC.